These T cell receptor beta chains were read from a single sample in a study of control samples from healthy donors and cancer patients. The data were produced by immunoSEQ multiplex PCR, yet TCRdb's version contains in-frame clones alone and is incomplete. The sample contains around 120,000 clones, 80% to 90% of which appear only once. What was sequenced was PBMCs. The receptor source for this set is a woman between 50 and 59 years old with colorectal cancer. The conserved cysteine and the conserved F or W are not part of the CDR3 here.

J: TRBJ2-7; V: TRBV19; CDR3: ASSMGQHGAYEQY
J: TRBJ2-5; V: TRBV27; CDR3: ASSLTGTEGTQY
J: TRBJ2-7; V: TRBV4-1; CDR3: ASSHEDSRLSEQY
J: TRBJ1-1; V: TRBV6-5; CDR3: ASSSKSGEGTEAF
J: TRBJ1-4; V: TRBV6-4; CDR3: ASSSTPQEKLF
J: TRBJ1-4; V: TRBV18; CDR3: ASSPRRTNEKLF
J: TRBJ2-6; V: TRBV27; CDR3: ASSAIDNGWGSGANVLT
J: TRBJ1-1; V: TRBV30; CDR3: AWSVYTEAF
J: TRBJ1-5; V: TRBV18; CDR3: ASSPDGGDQPQH
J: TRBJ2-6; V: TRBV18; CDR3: ASSQSSSGANVLT
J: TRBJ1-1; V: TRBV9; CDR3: ASSVSGGGTEAF
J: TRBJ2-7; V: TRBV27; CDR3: ASRFDRGSSYEQY
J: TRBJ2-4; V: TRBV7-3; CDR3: ASSLNGGRNPNIQY
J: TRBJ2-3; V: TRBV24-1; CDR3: ATSEGGADTQY
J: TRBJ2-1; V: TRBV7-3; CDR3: ASSGGQGRYNEQF
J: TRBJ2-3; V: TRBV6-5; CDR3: ASSARGTDTDTQY
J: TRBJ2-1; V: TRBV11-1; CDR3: ASSLNGVSSGNEQF
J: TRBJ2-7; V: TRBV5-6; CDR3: ASSMIRDRELYEQY
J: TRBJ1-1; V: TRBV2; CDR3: ASSRSEAF
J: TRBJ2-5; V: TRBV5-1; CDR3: ASRSGQGVQETQY
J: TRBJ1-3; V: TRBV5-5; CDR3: ASSDGGRGNTIY
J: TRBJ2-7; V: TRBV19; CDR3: ASSIGPGAFYEQY
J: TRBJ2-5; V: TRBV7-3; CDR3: ASSRGRQETQY
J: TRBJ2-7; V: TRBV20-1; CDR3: SASYGGTGGYSHEQY
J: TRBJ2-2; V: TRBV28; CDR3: ASRRRQFRDTGELF
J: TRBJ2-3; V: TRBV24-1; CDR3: ATSDAKNPASTDTQY
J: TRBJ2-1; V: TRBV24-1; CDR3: ATSDRVTPTSNEQF
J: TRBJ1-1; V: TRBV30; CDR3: AWTGDMNTEAF
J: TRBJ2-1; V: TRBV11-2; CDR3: ASSILAGLSYNEQF
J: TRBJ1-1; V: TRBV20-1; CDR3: SARMNTEAF
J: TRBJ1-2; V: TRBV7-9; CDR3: ASSRYPGTVNYGYT
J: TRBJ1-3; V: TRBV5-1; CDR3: ASSLGTTGNTIY
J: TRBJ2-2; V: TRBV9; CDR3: ASSVAPGTNTGELF
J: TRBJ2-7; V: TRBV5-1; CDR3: ASSLGTSGRSYEQY
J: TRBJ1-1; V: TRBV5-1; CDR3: ASSHPRNTEAF
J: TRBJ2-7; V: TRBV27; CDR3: ASASSDRGPYEQY
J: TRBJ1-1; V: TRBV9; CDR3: ASSALTGGWTEAF
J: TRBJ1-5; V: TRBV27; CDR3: ASRAAERTQPQH
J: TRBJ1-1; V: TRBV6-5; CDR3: ASSYRMNTEAF
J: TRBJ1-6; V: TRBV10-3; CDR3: AISDSYNSPLH
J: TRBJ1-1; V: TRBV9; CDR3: ASSVDGRNTEAF
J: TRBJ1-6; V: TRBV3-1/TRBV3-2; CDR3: ASSQTTGTNSPLH
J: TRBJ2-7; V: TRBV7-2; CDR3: ASSLVDRDEQY
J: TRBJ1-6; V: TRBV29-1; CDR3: SARQGTDSPLH
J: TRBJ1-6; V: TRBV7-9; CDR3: ASSPSLVSPLH
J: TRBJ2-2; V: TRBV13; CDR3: ASSKGQGYTGELF
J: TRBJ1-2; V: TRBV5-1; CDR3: ASSLDQGVKGYT
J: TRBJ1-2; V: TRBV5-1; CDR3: ASSLPAGTASLNYGYT
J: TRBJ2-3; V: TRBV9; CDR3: ASSVSGYPDTQY
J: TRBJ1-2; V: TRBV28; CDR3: ASSPDRGYYGYT
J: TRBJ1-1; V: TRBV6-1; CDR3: ASSEASKNTEAF
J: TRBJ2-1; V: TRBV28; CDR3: ASSSREDFYNEQF
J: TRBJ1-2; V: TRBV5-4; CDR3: ASSSDSSGGYT
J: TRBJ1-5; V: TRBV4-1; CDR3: ASSPSGRGVNQPQH